One and the same sample provided the 8 T cell receptor beta chains below, sequenced in a study of control samples from healthy donors and cancer patients. Profiled with immunoSEQ multiplex PCR; TCRdb holds only in-frame clones, not every one. The table includes about 70,000 clones, approximately 87% detected once. The sample taken for sequencing was PBMCs. The receptors were gathered from a woman aged 45-65 years with head and neck cancer.

The rearrangement uses TRBV27 and TRBJ2-7; 8 bases match TRBD1. The length of the CDR3 is 14 residues. V gave up 6 bases and J gave up 5 bases; unmatched junction bases: 9. CDR1 is MNHEY, CDR2 SMNVEV, per germline (reference sequence). The CDR3 protein is CASSWTGQHNEQYF. CDR3 DNA sequence: TGTGCCAGCAGCTGGACAGGGCAGCACAACGAGCAGTACTTC.

The count of this clone is one. This chain connects TRBV4-1 to TRBJ1-3; a possible D gene is TRBD1 (6 bases). Germline V gives CDR1 MGHRA, CDR2 YSYEKL. The CDR3 covers 17 residues. Deletions cut 5 bases from V and 0 bases from J, with 17 bases between. As DNA, the CDR3 is TGCGCCAGCAGCGTACAGGGAGGGAGTAGCTCTGGAAACACCATATATTTT. Translation: CASSVQGGSSSGNTIYF.

On this clone: Germline is not matched at one junction end, which may reflect a read error. This chain uses TRBV19 with TRBJ1-2; unclear D gene. The CDR3 loop spans 13 amino acids. The germline gives CDR1 LNHDA, CDR2 SQIVND (reference sequence). The CDR3 protein is CASTQPNRAAINF. DNA for the CDR3: TGTGCCAGTACCCAACCGAACCGGGCGGCTATTAACTTC.

The gene calls are TRBV5-4 and TRBJ2-1; no reliable D call. The CDR3 sequence is 12 residues long. The ends were cut back, 3 bases at V and 9 bases at J, with 10 bases in the middle. The germline gives CDR1 SGHNT, CDR2 YYREEE (reference sequence). The CDR3 sequence is CASSYARLEQFF. The CDR3 region has the DNA TGTGCCAGCAGCTATGCCAGGCTTGAGCAGTTCTTC.

The V call is TRBV7-8, the J call TRBJ2-1; 8 positions agree with TRBD1. V dropped 5 bases and J dropped 2; count of bases not matched to a gene: 5. CDR3 length: 15 residues. Germline V gene sequence: CDR1 SGHVS, CDR2 FQNEAQ. The CDR3 region has the DNA TGTGCCAGCAGCCGGACAGGGCGAACCTACAATGAGCAGTTCTTC. Its protein product is CASSRTGRTYNEQFF.

The V call is TRBV19, the J call TRBJ2-2; TRBD1 matches 8 bases. The CDR3 is 16 residues long. The germline V gene has CDR1 LNHDA and CDR2 SQIVND (reference sequence). Trimming cost V 1 base and J 0 bases; bases outside gene matches: 1. CDR3 DNA sequence: TGTGCCAGTAGTATAGTACAGGGGGCGAACACCGGGGAGCTGTTTTTT. It encodes CASSIVQGANTGELFF.

The rearrangement joins TRBV11-3 to TRBJ1-6, with D possibly being TRBD1 (5 bases). V was shortened by 0 bases and J by 0 bases, with 9 bases between the two germline ends. Germline-derived CDR1 and CDR2 are SGHNT and YENEEA. This CDR3 is built from 17 residues. CDR3 sequence: CASSLESGLSYNSPLHF. The CDR3 DNA reads as TGTGCCAGCAGCTTAGAGTCGGGGCTCTCCTATAATTCACCCCTCCACTTT.

This sequence joins TRBV6-5 and TRBJ1-2, with a possible D match to TRBD1 (6 bases). Trimming removed 5 bases from V and 8 bases from J, with 12 bases in between. The length of the CDR3 is 12 residues. Germline V gives CDR1 MNHEY, CDR2 SVGAGI. CDR3 sequence reads: CASSRGDGGYTF. CDR3 nucleotides: TGTGCCAGCAGTAGGGGGGACGGCGGCTACACCTTC.